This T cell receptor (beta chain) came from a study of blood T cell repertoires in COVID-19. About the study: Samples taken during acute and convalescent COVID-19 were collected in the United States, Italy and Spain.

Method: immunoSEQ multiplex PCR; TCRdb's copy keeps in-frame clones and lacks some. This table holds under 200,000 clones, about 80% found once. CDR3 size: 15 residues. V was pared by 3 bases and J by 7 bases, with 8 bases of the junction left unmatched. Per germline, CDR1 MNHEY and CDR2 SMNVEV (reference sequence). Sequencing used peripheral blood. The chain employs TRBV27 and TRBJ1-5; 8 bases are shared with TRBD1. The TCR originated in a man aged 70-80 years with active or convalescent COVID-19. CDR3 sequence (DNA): TGTGCCAGCAGTTTTGGACAGGGTGGCCGGCAGCCCCAGCATTTT. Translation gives CASSFGQGGRQPQHF.